This T cell receptor beta chain emerged from a study of regulatory T cells in long-lasting Graves disease. Study-level background: To qualify as persistent, Graves' disease required over 5 years of antithyroid drugs with positive TSH receptor antibodies.

Investigators prepared the TCR beta libraries by applying iRepertoire HTBI primers and Arm-PCR of CDR3 regions. TCRdb called the multiplex PCR reads again in MiXCR, with one record for every CDR3 protein. The sample carries about 430,000 distinct CDR3 sequences, about 21% recorded once. This clonotype was seen a few times. Time point: persistent/refractory GD, antithyroid drugs over 5 years with positive TRAb. With RNA extracted from PBMCs as input, the TCR library was made. This TCR derives from a female donor with Graves disease. The sample in question was peripheral blood mononuclear cells (PBMCs), obtained when the disease was refractory, from a patient treated with antithyroid drugs.

CDR3 bases: TGTGCCAGTAGTATCCTCCCGGGACAACCCTACGAGCAGTACTTC. It is translated as CASSILPGQPYEQYF. This chain connects TRBV19 to TRBJ2-7; TRBD1 is a possible D gene (6 bases). This CDR3 has 15 residues. The V end was cut by 3 bases, the J end by 2 bases, with 14 bases between. Germline values: CDR1 LNHDA, CDR2 SQIVND (reference sequence).